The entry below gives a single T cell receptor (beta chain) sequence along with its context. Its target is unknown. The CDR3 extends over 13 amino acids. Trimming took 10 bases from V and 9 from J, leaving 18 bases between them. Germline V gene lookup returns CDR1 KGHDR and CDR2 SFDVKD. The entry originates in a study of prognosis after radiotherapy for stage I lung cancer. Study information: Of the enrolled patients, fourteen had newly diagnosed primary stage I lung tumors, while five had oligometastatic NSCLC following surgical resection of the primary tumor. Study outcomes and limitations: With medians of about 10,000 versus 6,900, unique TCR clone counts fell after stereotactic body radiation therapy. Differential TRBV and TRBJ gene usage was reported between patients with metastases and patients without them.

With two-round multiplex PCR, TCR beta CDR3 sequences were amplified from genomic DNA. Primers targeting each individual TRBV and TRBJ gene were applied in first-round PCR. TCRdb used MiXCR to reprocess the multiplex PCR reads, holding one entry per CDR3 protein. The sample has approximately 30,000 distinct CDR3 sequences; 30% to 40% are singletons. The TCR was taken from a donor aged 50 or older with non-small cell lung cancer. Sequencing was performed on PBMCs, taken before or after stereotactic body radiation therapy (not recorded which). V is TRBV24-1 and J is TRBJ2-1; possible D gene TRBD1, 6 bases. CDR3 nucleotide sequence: TGTGCCACAAAAAACGGACAGTTCAGTGAGCAGTTCTTC. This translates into CATKNGQFSEQFF.